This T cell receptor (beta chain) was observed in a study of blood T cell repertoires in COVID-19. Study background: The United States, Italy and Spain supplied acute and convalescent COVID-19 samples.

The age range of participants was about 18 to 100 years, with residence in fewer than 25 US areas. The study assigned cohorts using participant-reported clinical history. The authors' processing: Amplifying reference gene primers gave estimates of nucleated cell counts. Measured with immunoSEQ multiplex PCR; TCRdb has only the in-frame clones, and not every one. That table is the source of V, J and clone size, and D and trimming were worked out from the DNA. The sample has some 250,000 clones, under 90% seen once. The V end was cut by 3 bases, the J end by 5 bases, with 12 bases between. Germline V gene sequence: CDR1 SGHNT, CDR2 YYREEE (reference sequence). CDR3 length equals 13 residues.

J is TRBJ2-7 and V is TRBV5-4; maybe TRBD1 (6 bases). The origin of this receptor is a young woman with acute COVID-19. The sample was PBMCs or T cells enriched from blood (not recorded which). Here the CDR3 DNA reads TGTGCCAGCAGCTCTGGCAGGGGTGACGAGCAGTACTTC. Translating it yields CASSSGRGDEQYF.